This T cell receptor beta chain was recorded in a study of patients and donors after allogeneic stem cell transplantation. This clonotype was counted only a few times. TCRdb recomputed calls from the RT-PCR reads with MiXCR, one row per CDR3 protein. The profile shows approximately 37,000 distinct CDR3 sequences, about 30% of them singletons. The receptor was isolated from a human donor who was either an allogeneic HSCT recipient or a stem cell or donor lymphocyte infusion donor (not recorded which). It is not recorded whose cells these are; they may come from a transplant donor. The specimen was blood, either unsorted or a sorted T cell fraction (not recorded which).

CDR3 nucleotide sequence: TGTGCCAGCAGCCTGAGACCGGGCGCTGCAGATACGCAGTATTTT. This encodes CASSLRPGAADTQYF. The V gene is TRBV11-2, the J gene TRBJ2-3; D is uncertain. Germline loops: CDR1 SGHAT, CDR2 FQNNGV. V lost 5 bases and J lost 4, with 16 bases in between. This CDR3 has 15 residues. The entire variable domain, with the rest obtained from reference TRBV11-2 and TRBJ2-3, is as follows: EAGVAQSPRYKIIEKRQSVAFWCNPISGHATLYWYQQILGQGPKLLIQFQNNGVVDDSQLPKDRFSAERLKGVDSTLKIQPAKLEDSAVYLCASSLRPGAADTQYFGPGTRLTVL.